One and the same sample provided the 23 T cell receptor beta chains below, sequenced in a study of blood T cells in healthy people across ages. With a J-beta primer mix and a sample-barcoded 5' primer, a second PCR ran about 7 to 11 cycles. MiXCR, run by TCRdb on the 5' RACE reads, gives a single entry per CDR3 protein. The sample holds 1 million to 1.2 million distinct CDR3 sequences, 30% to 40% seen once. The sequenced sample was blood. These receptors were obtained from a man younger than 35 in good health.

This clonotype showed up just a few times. CDR3 amino acids: CASSLLLAGTEEQFF. The CDR3 DNA reads TGCGCCAGCAGCTTGCTATTAGCGGGGACGGAGGAGCAGTTCTTC. The chain carries TRBV5-1 and TRBJ2-1, with 8 positions matching TRBD2. The CDR3 sequence is 15 residues long. Losses at the gene ends were 1 base for V and 10 bases for J; bases not matched to a gene: 10. Germline values: CDR1 SGHRS, CDR2 YFSETQ.

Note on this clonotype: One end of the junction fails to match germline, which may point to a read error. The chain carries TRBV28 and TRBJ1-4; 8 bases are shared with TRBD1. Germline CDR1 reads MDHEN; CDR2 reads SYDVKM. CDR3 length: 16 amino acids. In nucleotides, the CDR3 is TGTGCCAGCAGCAGACAGGGGCAATCAACTAATGAAACACTGTTTTTT. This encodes CASSRQGQSTNETLFF.

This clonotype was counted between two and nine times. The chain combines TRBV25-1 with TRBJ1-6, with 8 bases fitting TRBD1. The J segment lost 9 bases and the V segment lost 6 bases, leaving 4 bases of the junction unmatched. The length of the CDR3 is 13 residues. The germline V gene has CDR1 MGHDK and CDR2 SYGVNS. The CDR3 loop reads CASRTGAISPLHF. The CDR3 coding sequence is TGTGCCAGCAGGACAGGGGCTATTTCACCCCTCCACTTT.

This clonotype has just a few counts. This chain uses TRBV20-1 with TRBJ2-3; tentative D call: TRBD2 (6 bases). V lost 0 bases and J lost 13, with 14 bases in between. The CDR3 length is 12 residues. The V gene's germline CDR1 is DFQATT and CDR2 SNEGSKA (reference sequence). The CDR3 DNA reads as TGCAGTGCTAGAGAAGCGGGCCCCGTCGAGTATTTT. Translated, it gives CSAREAGPVEYF.

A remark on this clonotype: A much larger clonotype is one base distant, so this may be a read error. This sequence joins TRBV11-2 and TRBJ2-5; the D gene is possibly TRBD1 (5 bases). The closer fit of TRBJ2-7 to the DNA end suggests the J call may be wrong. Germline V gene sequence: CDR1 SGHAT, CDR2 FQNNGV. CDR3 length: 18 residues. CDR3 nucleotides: TGTGCCAGCAGCTTAGATCGGGTAGTTGGCAGGGTACCTATCGAGCAGTACTTC. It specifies CASSLDRVVGRVPIEQYF.

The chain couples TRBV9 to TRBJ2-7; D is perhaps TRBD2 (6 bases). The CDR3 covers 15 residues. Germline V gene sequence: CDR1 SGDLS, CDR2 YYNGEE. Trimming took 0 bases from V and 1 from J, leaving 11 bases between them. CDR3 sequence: CASSVGGTISYEQYF. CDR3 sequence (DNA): TGTGCCAGCAGCGTAGGCGGGACGATATCCTACGAGCAGTACTTC. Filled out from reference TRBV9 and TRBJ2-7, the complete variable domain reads DSGVTQTPKHLITATGQRVTLRCSPRSGDLSVYWYQQSLDQGLQFLIQYYNGEERAKGNILERFSAQQFPDLHSELNLSSLELGDSALYFCASSVGGTISYEQYFGPGTRLTVT.

The CDR3 coding sequence is TGTGCCAGCAGCTTAAACACTCAGAGCTCCTACGAGCAGTACTTC. It encodes CASSLNTQSSYEQYF. The chain carries TRBV11-2 and TRBJ2-7, with D uncertain. Per germline, CDR1 SGHAT and CDR2 FQNNGV. Trimming removed 2 bases from V and 0 bases from J, with 11 bases in between. The CDR3 consists of 15 residues.

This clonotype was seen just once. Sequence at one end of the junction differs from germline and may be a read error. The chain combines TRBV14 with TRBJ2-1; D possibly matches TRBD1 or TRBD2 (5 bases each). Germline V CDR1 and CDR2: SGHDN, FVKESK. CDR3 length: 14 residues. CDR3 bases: TGTGTCAGCAGCCAACAATACGGGACGAGGGAGCAGTTCTTC. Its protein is CVSSQQYGTREQFF.

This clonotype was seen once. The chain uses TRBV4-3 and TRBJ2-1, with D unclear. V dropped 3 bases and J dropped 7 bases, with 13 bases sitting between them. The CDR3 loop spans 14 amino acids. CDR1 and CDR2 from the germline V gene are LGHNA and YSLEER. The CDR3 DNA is TGCGCCAGCAGCCACCTCCCCGACAATAATGAGCAGTTCTTC. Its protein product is CASSHLPDNNEQFF.

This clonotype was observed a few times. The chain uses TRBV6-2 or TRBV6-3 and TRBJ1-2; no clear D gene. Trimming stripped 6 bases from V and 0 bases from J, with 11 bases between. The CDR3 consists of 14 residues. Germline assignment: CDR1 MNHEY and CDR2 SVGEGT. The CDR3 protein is CASSPFGANYGYTF. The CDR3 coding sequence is TGTGCCAGCAGCCCATTCGGGGCTAACTATGGCTACACCTTC.

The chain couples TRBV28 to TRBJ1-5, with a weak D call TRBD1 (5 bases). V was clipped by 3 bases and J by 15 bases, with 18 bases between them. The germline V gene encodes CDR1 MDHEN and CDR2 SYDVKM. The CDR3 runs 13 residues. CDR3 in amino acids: CASSLFVGTAVHF. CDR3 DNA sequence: TGTGCCAGCAGTTTGTTCGTAGGGACGGCGGTGCATTTT.

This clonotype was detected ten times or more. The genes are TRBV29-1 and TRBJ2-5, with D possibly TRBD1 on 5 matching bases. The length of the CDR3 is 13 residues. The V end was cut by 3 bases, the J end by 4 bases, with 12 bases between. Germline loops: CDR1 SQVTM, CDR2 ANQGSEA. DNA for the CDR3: TGCAGCGTTGACCAGGGAAGAGCAGAGACCCAGTACTTC. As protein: CSVDQGRAETQYF.

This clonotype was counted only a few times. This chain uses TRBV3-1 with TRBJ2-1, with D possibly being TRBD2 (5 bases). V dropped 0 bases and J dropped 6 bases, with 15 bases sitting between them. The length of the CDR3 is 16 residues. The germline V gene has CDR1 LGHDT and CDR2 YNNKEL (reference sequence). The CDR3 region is CASSQEYRHAGNEQFF. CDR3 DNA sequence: TGTGCCAGCAGCCAAGAGTACCGACACGCGGGCAATGAGCAGTTCTTC.

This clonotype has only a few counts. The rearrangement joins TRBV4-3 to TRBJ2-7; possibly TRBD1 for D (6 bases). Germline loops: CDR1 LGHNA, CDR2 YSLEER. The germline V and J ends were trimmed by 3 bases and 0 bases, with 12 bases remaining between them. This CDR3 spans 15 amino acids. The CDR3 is CASSQGHVSSYEQYF. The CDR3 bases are TGCGCCAGCAGCCAGGGACACGTTTCCTCCTACGAGCAGTACTTC.

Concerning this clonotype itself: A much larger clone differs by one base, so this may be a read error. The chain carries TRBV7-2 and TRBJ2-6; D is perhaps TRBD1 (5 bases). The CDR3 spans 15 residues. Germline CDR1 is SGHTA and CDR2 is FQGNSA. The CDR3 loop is CASSLVQSGADVLTF. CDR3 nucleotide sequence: TGTGCCAGCAGCTTAGTACAATCTGGGGCCGACGTCCTGACTTTC.

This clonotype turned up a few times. CDR3 bases: TGTGCCAGCAAGGTCGGGTTATACGCAACTAATGAAAAACTGTTTTTT. Translation gives CASKVGLYATNEKLFF. The chain couples TRBV2 to TRBJ1-4; D gene unclear. The germline V and J ends were trimmed by 7 bases and 0 bases, with 15 bases remaining between them. This CDR3 spans 16 amino acids. Germline assignment: CDR1 SNHLY and CDR2 FYNNEI.

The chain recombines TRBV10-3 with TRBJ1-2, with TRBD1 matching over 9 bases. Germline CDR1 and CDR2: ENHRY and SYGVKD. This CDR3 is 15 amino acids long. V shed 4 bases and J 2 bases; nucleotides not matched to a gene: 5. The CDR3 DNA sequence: TGTGCCATCAGTGTGGCGGGACAGGGAAACTATGGCTACACCTTC. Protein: CAISVAGQGNYGYTF.

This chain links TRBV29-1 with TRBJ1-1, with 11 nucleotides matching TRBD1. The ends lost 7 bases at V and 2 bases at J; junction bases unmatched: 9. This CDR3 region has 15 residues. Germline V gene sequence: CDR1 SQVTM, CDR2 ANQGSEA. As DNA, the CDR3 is TGCAGCGCCGCTGGACAGGGGGCGCGTAACACTGAAGCTTTCTTT. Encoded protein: CSAAGQGARNTEAFF. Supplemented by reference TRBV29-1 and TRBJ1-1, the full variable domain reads SAVISQKPSRDICQRGTSLTIQCQVDSQVTMMFWYRQQPGQSLTLIATANQGSEATYESGFVIDKFPISRPNLTFSTLTVSNMSPEDSSIYLCSAAGQGARNTEAFFGQGTRLTVV.

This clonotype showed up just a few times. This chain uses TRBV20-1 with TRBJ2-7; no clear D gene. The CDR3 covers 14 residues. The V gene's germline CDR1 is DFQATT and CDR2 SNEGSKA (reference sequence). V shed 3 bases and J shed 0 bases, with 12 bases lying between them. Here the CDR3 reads CSASTGASSYEQYF. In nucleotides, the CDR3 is TGCAGTGCTAGCACTGGCGCTAGCTCCTACGAGCAGTACTTC.

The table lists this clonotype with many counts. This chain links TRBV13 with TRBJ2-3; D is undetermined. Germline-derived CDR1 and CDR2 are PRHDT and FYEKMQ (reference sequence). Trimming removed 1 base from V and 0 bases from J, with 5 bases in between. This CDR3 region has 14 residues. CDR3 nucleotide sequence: TGTGCCAGCAGCTTAGAAACTAGCACAGATACGCAGTATTTT. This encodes CASSLETSTDTQYF.

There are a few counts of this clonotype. The CDR3 nucleotides are TGCAGTGCTAGAGATTTCCGACAGGGGAGTTCACCCCTCCACTTT. Translation: CSARDFRQGSSPLHF. The V gene is TRBV20-1, the J gene TRBJ1-6, with 8 bases matching TRBD1. V lost 0 bases to trimming and J lost 9 bases; unmatched junction nucleotides: 7. The CDR3 spans 15 residues. Germline V gives CDR1 DFQATT, CDR2 SNEGSKA (reference sequence).

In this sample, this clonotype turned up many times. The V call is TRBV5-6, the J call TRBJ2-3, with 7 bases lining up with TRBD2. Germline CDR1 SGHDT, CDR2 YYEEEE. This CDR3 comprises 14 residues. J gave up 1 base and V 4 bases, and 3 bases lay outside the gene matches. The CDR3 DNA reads TGTGCCAGCAGCCCCCGGGGGGGCACAGATACGCAGTATTTT. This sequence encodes CASSPRGGTDTQYF.

CDR3 loop: CASGLGPTDTQYF. CDR3 nucleotides: TGTGCTAGTGGTTTGGGCCCTACAGATACGCAGTATTTT. The rearrangement links TRBV12-5 to TRBJ2-3; D not resolved. Trimming shortened V by 1 base and J by 3 bases, and 5 bases separated the two germline ends. The CDR3 contains 13 residues. Germline V gene data show CDR1 as LGHNT and CDR2 as FRNRAP.